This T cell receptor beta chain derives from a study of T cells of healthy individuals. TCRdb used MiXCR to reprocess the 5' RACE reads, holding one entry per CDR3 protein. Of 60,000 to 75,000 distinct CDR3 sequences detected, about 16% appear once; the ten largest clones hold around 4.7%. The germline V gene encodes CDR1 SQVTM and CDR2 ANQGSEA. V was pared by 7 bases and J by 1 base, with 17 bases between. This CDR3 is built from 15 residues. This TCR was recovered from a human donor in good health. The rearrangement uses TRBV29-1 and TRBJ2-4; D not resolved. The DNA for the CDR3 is TGCAGCGCACTCGACCAATTCGGTGCCAAAAACATTCAGTACTTC. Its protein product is CSALDQFGAKNIQYF.